This T cell receptor (beta chain) emerged from a study of T cell responses to AZD1222 COVID-19 vaccine. The study's findings and limits: When two AZD1222 doses had been given, Spike-specific TCR breadth and depth rose.

Doses given second, at about 4 or about 12 weeks, were pooled. Sequencing used immunoSEQ multiplex PCR; TCRdb keeps in-frame clones, though not all of them. The sample has roughly 150,000 clones, roughly nine tenths seen once. As for this clone: Its antigen is unidentified.

Per the germline V gene, CDR1 is MGHRA and CDR2 is YSYEKL. Between the trimmed V and J ends, which lost 1 base and 2 bases, there was a span of 11 bases. The CDR3 totals 15 residues. The sample in question was peripheral blood, obtained 28 days after the second AZD1222 dose. The chain is built from TRBV4-1 and TRBJ1-1, with no clear D. This sequence originates from an adult who received the AZD1222 COVID-19 vaccine. CDR3 nucleotides: TGCGCCAGCAGCCAAGTAGGCAGGAGAAACACTGAAGCTTTCTTT. Translating gives CASSQVGRRNTEAFF.